One and the same sample provided the 27 T cell receptor beta chains below, sequenced in a study of T-cell reconstitution after alpha-beta-depleted transplantation in children. During its preparation, the TCRbeta library received unique molecular identifiers. Each CDR3 protein is one row after TCRdb ran MiXCR on the PCR reads. The sample carries 500,000 to 600,000 distinct CDR3 sequences, approximately 32% recorded once. Sample: PBMCs from the stem cell graft donor, taken from the stem cell graft. The receptors originated from a human donor who donated a stem cell graft to a child with aplastic anemia.

The chain uses TRBV7-9 and TRBJ2-4, with D possibly being TRBD1 or TRBD2 (6 bases each). The CDR3 runs to 15 residues. Trimming took off 5 bases at V and 4 bases at J, with 15 bases between the two ends. Germline loops: CDR1 SEHNR, CDR2 FQNEAQ (reference sequence). CDR3 sequence reads: CASSGGGRTKNIQYF. The CDR3 bases are TGTGCCAGCAGCGGTGGGGGGCGGACTAAAAACATTCAGTACTTC. Supplemented by reference TRBV7-9 and TRBJ2-4, the full variable domain reads DTGVSQNPRHKITKRGQNVTFRCDPISEHNRLYWYRQTLGQGPEFLTYFQNEAQLEKSRLLSDRFSAERPKGSFSTLEIQRTEQGDSAMYLCASSGGGRTKNIQYFGAGTRLSVL.

The chain employs TRBV5-1 and TRBJ1-1, with D perhaps TRBD1 (6 bases). Germline V gene data show CDR1 as SGHRS and CDR2 as YFSETQ. This CDR3 contains 14 residues. Trimming took 6 bases from V and 5 from J, leaving 17 bases between them. The CDR3, as DNA: TGCGCCAGCACCCCCTCGGGGGCAGGTACTGAAGCTTTCTTT. It is translated as CASTPSGAGTEAFF.

This chain links TRBV5-1 with TRBJ1-3; D ambiguous. CDR3 size: 15 residues. The V gene's germline CDR1 is SGHRS and CDR2 YFSETQ. V dropped 1 base and J dropped 0 bases, with 8 bases sitting between them. CDR3: CASSLPGSSGNTIYF. The CDR3 DNA follows: TGCGCCAGCAGCTTGCCTGGGTCCTCTGGAAACACCATATATTTT.

This clonotype has a handful of counts. This chain connects TRBV20-1 to TRBJ1-4, with a possible D match to TRBD1 (6 bases). There are 13 residues in the CDR3. Deletions cut 6 bases from V and 7 bases from J, with 15 bases between. Germline CDR1 DFQATT, CDR2 SNEGSKA (reference sequence). As DNA, the CDR3 is TGCAGTGCGGTGGGGGGGCTGGGTGAAAAACTGTTTTTT. It is translated as CSAVGGLGEKLFF.

This sequence joins TRBV9 and TRBJ1-2; D gene uncertain. Trimming took 7 bases from V and 4 from J, leaving 17 bases between them. Germline loops: CDR1 SGDLS, CDR2 YYNGEE. The CDR3 loop spans 14 amino acids. Here the CDR3 DNA reads TGTGCCAGCGGGGAAAGGCAGAACCTCTATGGCTACACCTTC. It is translated as CASGERQNLYGYTF.

This chain links TRBV3-1 with TRBJ2-3; no definite D call. Germline-derived CDR1 and CDR2 are LGHDT and YNNKEL (reference sequence). This CDR3 contains 15 residues. V was cut by 0 bases and J by 1 base, with 8 bases left in between. In DNA, the CDR3 is TGTGCCAGCAGCCAAGATCAGGTCGGCACAGATACGCAGTATTTT. This translates into CASSQDQVGTDTQYF.

V is TRBV19 and J is TRBJ1-3, with D tentatively TRBD1 (6 bases). V shed 5 bases and J shed 2 bases, with 16 bases lying between them. This CDR3 is 16 amino acids long. Per the germline V gene, CDR1 is LNHDA and CDR2 is SQIVND (reference sequence). This chain's CDR3 is CASSPAQGPAGNTIYF. The CDR3 DNA reads TGTGCCAGTAGTCCAGCACAGGGCCCCGCTGGAAACACCATATATTTT.

This chain connects TRBV29-1 to TRBJ2-7; 8 bases are shared with TRBD2. Germline lookup yields CDR1 SQVTM and CDR2 ANQGSEA. The CDR3 sequence is 14 residues long. The V segment lost 3 bases and the J segment 0 bases; nucleotides outside the gene matches: 4. The CDR3 nucleotides read TGCAGCGTTGATGTTAGCGGGGACTCCTACGAGCAGTACGTC. Its translation is CSVDVSGDSYEQYV.

This clonotype was picked up many times. The J gene is TRBJ2-1, the V gene TRBV4-3, with D possibly called TRBD1 or TRBD2 (5 bases each). Germline values: CDR1 LGHNA, CDR2 YSLEER. The V end lost 0 bases, the J end lost 10 bases, and 7 bases lay between the germline ends. This CDR3 contains 12 residues. CDR3 bases: TGCGCCAGCAGCCAAGATTGGGGGGAGCAGTTCTTC. It is translated as CASSQDWGEQFF.

The chain joins TRBV9 to TRBJ1-2; tentatively, D is TRBD1 (6 bases). The CDR3 length is 18 residues. V was clipped by 0 bases and J by 7 bases, with 25 bases between them. Per the germline V gene, CDR1 is SGDLS and CDR2 is YYNGEE. The CDR3 is CASSVGPIVSGVFGGYTF. The CDR3 DNA is TGTGCCAGCAGCGTAGGACCTATCGTCTCAGGGGTCTTTGGTGGCTACACCTTC.

The chain employs TRBV12-3 or TRBV12-4 and TRBJ2-1; D is undetermined. This CDR3 spans 12 amino acids. Trimming left V 6 bases short and J 12 bases short, with 15 bases between. The CDR3 nucleotides read TGTGCCAGCAGCAAAGAAATTCTAGGGCAGTTCTTC. Protein product: CASSKEILGQFF.

V usage is TRBV30 and J usage is TRBJ2-2; D is undetermined. The CDR3 totals 13 residues. The V end was cut by 0 bases, the J end by 7 bases, with 9 bases between. Germline V CDR1 and CDR2: GTSNPN, SVGIG (reference sequence). CDR3 bases: TGTGCCTGGAGTGTACGAAGGGTCGGGGAGCTGTTTTTT. The encoded protein is CAWSVRRVGELFF.

CDR3 sequence reads: CASSATGHTTTEAFF. CDR3 DNA sequence: TGTGCCAGTAGTGCCACGGGACACACGACCACTGAAGCTTTCTTT. The V gene is TRBV19, the J gene TRBJ1-1; weak D call: TRBD1 (6 bases). This CDR3 region has 15 residues. The V end lost 5 bases, the J end lost 4 bases, and 17 bases lay between the germline ends. Germline V CDR1 and CDR2: LNHDA, SQIVND (reference sequence).

The chain's CDR3 is CASTPGLTSTDTQYF. CDR3 in DNA: TGTGCCAGCACTCCGGGTCTTACTAGCACAGATACGCAGTATTTT. V is TRBV12-3 or TRBV12-4 and J is TRBJ2-3; D is undetermined. The CDR3 totals 15 residues. The ends were cut back, 7 bases at V and 0 bases at J, with 14 bases in the middle.

This chain connects TRBV20-1 to TRBJ1-2, with 10 bases that match TRBD1. The CDR3 contains 16 residues. The V gene end was trimmed by 3 bases and the J gene end by 1 base; junction bases not matched to a gene: 8. The germline gives CDR1 DFQATT, CDR2 SNEGSKA (reference sequence). In nucleotides, the CDR3 is TGCAGTGCTAGTATCCCCAGGACAGGGGGTAACTATGGCTACACCTTC. This translates into CSASIPRTGGNYGYTF.

Only a few counts were recorded for this clonotype. The V and J genes are TRBV27 and TRBJ1-2; D is possibly TRBD1 (5 bases). Germline-derived CDR1 and CDR2 are MNHEY and SMNVEV (reference sequence). The germline V and J ends were trimmed by 3 bases and 7 bases, with 12 bases remaining between them. The CDR3 contains 13 residues. This CDR3 is CASSFRAGSGYTF. The DNA for the CDR3 is TGTGCCAGCAGTTTTAGGGCAGGGAGTGGCTACACCTTC.

This clonotype was picked up a small number of times. V usage is TRBV18 and J usage is TRBJ2-2, with D possibly being TRBD2 (6 bases). The germline V gene encodes CDR1 KGHSH and CDR2 LQKENI. This CDR3 is 16 amino acids long. Trimming cost V 0 bases and J 4 bases, with 12 bases left between them. The CDR3 loop reads CASSPPTEAGTGELFF. The CDR3 coding sequence is TGTGCCAGCTCACCACCGACCGAAGCGGGCACCGGGGAGCTGTTTTTT.

This rearrangement joins TRBV12-3 or TRBV12-4 to TRBJ1-5, with D uncertain. The V and J ends lost 7 bases and 6 bases respectively, with 16 bases between them. The CDR3 has 14 amino acids. CDR3 sequence (DNA): TGTGCCAGCACCTCCGCCGGGTGGAGTCAGCCCCAGCATTTT. Amino acid sequence: CASTSAGWSQPQHF.

V and J are TRBV27 and TRBJ2-7; 7 nucleotides agree with TRBD1. The junction had 8 bases not matched to a gene; V was cut back by 8 bases and J by 4 bases. The CDR3 contains 13 residues. CDR1 is MNHEY and CDR2 is SMNVEV in the germline V gene (reference sequence). The CDR3 sequence is CASRRTGGYEQYF. The CDR3 coding sequence is TGTGCCAGCCGAAGGACAGGCGGGTACGAGCAGTACTTC.

The rearrangement uses TRBV5-5 and TRBJ1-1, with D uncertain. V lost 0 bases and J 5 bases, leaving 17 bases between the germline ends. Germline V gene lookup returns CDR1 SGHKS and CDR2 YYEKEE (reference sequence). CDR3 length: 16 residues. CDR3: CASSLVWPPPGTEAFF. The CDR3 nucleotides read TGTGCCAGCAGCTTGGTCTGGCCTCCCCCGGGGACTGAAGCTTTCTTT.

The chain employs TRBV20-1 and TRBJ2-2; the D gene could be TRBD1 or TRBD2 (7 bases each). There are 15 residues in the CDR3. Trimming pared 0 bases from V and 3 bases from J, leaving 11 bases between. In germline, CDR1 is DFQATT, CDR2 SNEGSKA (reference sequence). CDR3 protein: CSARETGRDTGELFF. Written as DNA, the CDR3 is TGCAGTGCTAGAGAGACAGGGAGGGACACCGGGGAGCTGTTTTTT.

This chain uses TRBV5-1 with TRBJ2-3, with 9 positions matching TRBD2. This CDR3 is built from 14 residues. Germline loops: CDR1 SGHRS, CDR2 YFSETQ. V lost 8 bases to trimming and J lost 3 bases; unmatched junction nucleotides: 7. The CDR3 region has the DNA TGCGCCAGTAGCGGGGGAGGGCCGACAGATACGCAGTATTTT. Amino acid sequence: CASSGGGPTDTQYF. Full variable domain (missing parts from reference TRBV5-1 and TRBJ2-3): KAGVTQTPRYLIKTRGQQVTLSCSPISGHRSVSWYQQTPGQGLQFLFEYFSETQRNKGNFPGRFSGRQFSNSRSEMNVSTLELGDSALYLCASSGGGPTDTQYFGPGTRLTVL.

The chain combines TRBV5-1 with TRBJ1-1, with 8 bases that match TRBD1. The germline CDR1 and CDR2 sequences are SGHRS and YFSETQ. V trimming: 4 bases; J trimming: 8 bases; junction bases outside the gene matches: 16. The CDR3 has 16 residues. The CDR3, as DNA: TGCGCCAGCAGCCCGGGGATAACAGGGGGTTCCATGGAAGCTTTCTTT. Its protein is CASSPGITGGSMEAFF.

This clonotype has a handful of counts. The chain uses TRBV19 and TRBJ1-2, with unresolved D. This CDR3 comprises 14 residues. The germline V gene has CDR1 LNHDA and CDR2 SQIVND (reference sequence). Trimming took off 1 base at V and 4 bases at J, with 10 bases between the two ends. The CDR3 region has the DNA TGTGCCAGTAGTATAGGCAAGGATTTCTATGGCTACACCTTC. Protein: CASSIGKDFYGYTF.

This chain uses TRBV20-1 with TRBJ2-1; TRBD2 aligns across 9 bases. CDR1 is DFQATT, CDR2 SNEGSKA, per germline (reference sequence). Germline trimming cut 3 bases from V and 7 bases from J; bases unmatched to any gene: 13. The CDR3 has 16 amino acids. CDR3 loop: CSARGNSGSHLNEQFF. The CDR3 DNA sequence: TGCAGTGCTAGGGGAAATAGCGGGAGTCATTTGAATGAGCAGTTCTTC.

In this sample, this clonotype turned up a few times. The genes are TRBV6-2 or TRBV6-3 and TRBJ2-7; 7 positions match TRBD1. V was clipped by 2 bases and J by 1 base; unmatched bases: 2. The CDR3 spans 14 residues. Germline CDR1 is MNHEY and CDR2 is SVGEGT. The CDR3 spells CASSYDRVSYEQYF. The CDR3 DNA follows: TGTGCCAGCAGTTACGACAGGGTTTCCTACGAGCAGTACTTC.

The genes are TRBV29-1 and TRBJ1-1; D is unclear. The CDR3 is 14 residues long. From germline, CDR1 is SQVTM and CDR2 ANQGSEA. V was clipped by 4 bases and J by 0 bases, with 12 bases between them. The CDR3: CSVVGMIMNTEAFF. DNA for the CDR3: TGCAGCGTTGTGGGCATGATCATGAACACTGAAGCTTTCTTT.